Ten or more counts support the clone carrying this T cell receptor beta chain. Its specificity is not known. One entry per CDR3 protein results from TCRdb running MiXCR on the reads. The table has a few hundred thousand distinct CDR3 sequences, roughly 9% seen once. The V and J ends lost 6 bases and 3 bases respectively, with 12 bases between them. The germline V gene encodes CDR1 SQVTM and CDR2 ANQGSEA. The CDR3 sequence is 12 residues long. This entry is derived from a study of T cell repertoires in cytomegalovirus infection. Study as a whole: CMV infection plus the matching HLA type was flagged by public TCR beta signatures. Findings of the study overall: Public TCR beta family frequency separated CMV-and-HLA carriers, including in an independent cohort.

The gene calls are TRBV29-1 and TRBJ2-7; D is possibly TRBD2 (5 bases). The source material was PBMCs. The sequence derives from a human donor in good health (CMV status not recorded). Some clones in this sample may be carry-over from other donors' samples. The chain's CDR3 is CSVGSGNYEQYF. The CDR3 DNA is TGCAGCGTGGGGTCGGGGAACTACGAGCAGTACTTC.